These 31 T cell receptor beta chains were sequenced from one sample in a study of T cell repertoires in cytomegalovirus infection. Via MiXCR, TCRdb re-called the reads, giving one row per CDR3 protein. The data contain hundreds of thousands of distinct CDR3 sequences, roughly a tenth of them singletons. Sequences were obtained from PBMCs. These receptors were obtained from a human donor in good health (CMV status not recorded). Some clones in this sample may be carry-over from other donors' samples.

This clonotype has at least ten counts. V and J are TRBV7-9 and TRBJ1-3; no clear D. This CDR3 region has 15 residues. V dropped 1 base and J dropped 4 bases, with 11 bases sitting between them. CDR1 and CDR2 (germline): SEHNR, FQNEAQ (reference sequence). CDR3 in amino acids: CASSLDGIFGNTIYF. CDR3 DNA: TGTGCCAGCAGCTTAGACGGGATCTTCGGAAACACCATATATTTT.

This clonotype was found many times. The chain employs TRBV14 and TRBJ1-4; no reliable D call. This CDR3 contains 16 residues. V was cut by 0 bases and J by 6 bases, with 14 bases left in between. Germline V gene sequence: CDR1 SGHDN, CDR2 FVKESK. CDR3 coding DNA: TGTGCCAGCAGCCAAGAGTTGGGAAGGCCTTATGAAAAACTGTTTTTT. This encodes CASSQELGRPYEKLFF.

This clonotype was found many times. The chain's CDR3 is CASSAPGAGVIETQYF. CDR3 nucleotide sequence: TGTGCCAGCAGCGCCCCGGGAGCGGGGGTTATAGAGACCCAGTACTTC. The chain has TRBV5-4 and TRBJ2-5; 8 positions agree with TRBD2. This CDR3 contains 16 residues. Germline V lookup: CDR1 SGHNT, CDR2 YYREEE (reference sequence). V dropped 4 bases and J dropped 4; count of bases not matched to a gene: 12.

The V gene is TRBV29-1, the J gene TRBJ1-3, with 7 nucleotides matching TRBD1. The CDR3 sequence is 13 residues long. V lost 7 bases, J lost 3 bases, and 6 bases stayed unmatched. The germline V gene encodes CDR1 SQVTM and CDR2 ANQGSEA. The CDR3 reads CSAGQRNGNTIYF. CDR3 bases: TGCAGCGCGGGACAGCGAAATGGAAACACCATATATTTT.

This clonotype was detected ten times or more. The chain combines TRBV7-2 with TRBJ1-6; no clear D. Trimming cost V 1 base and J 10 bases, with 14 bases left between them. The CDR3 length is 15 residues. The germline V gene has CDR1 SGHTA and CDR2 FQGNSA. The DNA of the CDR3 is TGTGCCAGCAGCTTAGTGGAGGGTAGAGGCTCACCCCTCCACTTT. This gives the protein CASSLVEGRGSPLHF.

The CDR3 bases are TGTGCCACCAGGGATTTGAACACTGAAGCTTTCTTT. This codes for CATRDLNTEAFF. The V gene is TRBV6-2 or TRBV6-3, the J gene TRBJ1-1; tentative D call: TRBD1 (5 bases). Germline V gene lookup returns CDR1 MNHEY and CDR2 SVGEGT. The ends were cut back, 10 bases at V and 0 bases at J, with 9 bases in the middle. This CDR3 contains 12 residues.

This clonotype was recorded at least ten times. The chain recombines TRBV7-4 with TRBJ2-7, with D tentatively TRBD1 (6 bases). The CDR3 runs to 14 residues. CDR1 is SGHVT, CDR2 SQSDAQ, per germline. V shed 6 bases and J shed 3 bases, with 15 bases lying between them. CDR3 coding DNA: TGTGCCAGCAGATCGAAGACAGGCGACTACGAGCAGTACTTC. Amino acids: CASRSKTGDYEQYF.

This clonotype was recorded at least ten times. The J gene is TRBJ1-5, the V gene TRBV7-2; TRBD1 agrees at 8 bases. CDR3 length: 17 residues. The trim removed 1 base at V and 4 bases at J, leaving 9 bases unmatched. Germline V lookup: CDR1 SGHTA, CDR2 FQGNSA. In DNA form, the CDR3 reads TGTGCCAGCAGCTTAGTATCGGCAGGGGGCAGGAATCAGCCCCAGCATTTT. Translating gives CASSLVSAGGRNQPQHF.

The count of this clonotype is one. The rearrangement joins TRBV27 to TRBJ1-1; 12 positions agree with TRBD1. The CDR3 extends over 13 amino acids. J was trimmed by 10 bases and V by 5 bases; bases with no gene match: 5. Germline CDR1 MNHEY, CDR2 SMNVEV (reference sequence). CDR3 nucleotides: TGTGCCAGCAGTCCGGGGACAGGGGGCCGAGCTTTCTTT. Its protein product is CASSPGTGGRAFF.

The V gene is TRBV27, the J gene TRBJ2-3; D may be TRBD1 (5 bases). In germline, CDR1 is MNHEY, CDR2 SMNVEV (reference sequence). Trimming left V 1 base short and J 4 bases short, with 18 bases between. The CDR3 runs to 17 residues. Here the CDR3 reads CASSLLVREGAPDTQYF. The DNA for the CDR3 is TGTGCCAGCAGTTTATTAGTCCGAGAAGGGGCCCCAGATACGCAGTATTTT.

This clonotype was counted at least ten times. The chain employs TRBV6-2 or TRBV6-3 and TRBJ2-2, with TRBD2 as a possible D gene (5 bases). CDR1 MNHEY and CDR2 SVGEGT come from the germline V gene. This CDR3 region has 16 residues. Trimming stripped 6 bases from V and 0 bases from J, with 14 bases between. The CDR3 region has the DNA TGTGCCAGCAGCGCTGATAGGACTTCGAACACCGGGGAGCTGTTTTTT. Translated, it gives CASSADRTSNTGELFF.

To note about this clonotype: Given a much more abundant clone one base away, this may be a read error. The chain is built from TRBV29-1 and TRBJ2-3; D is uncertain. V gave up 4 bases and J gave up 6 bases, with 8 bases separating them. The CDR3 totals 11 residues. Germline V lookup: CDR1 SQVTM, CDR2 ANQGSEA. For the CDR3, the DNA is TGCAGCGTTGTGACGTCTGATACGCAGTATTTT. This translates into CSVVTSDTQYF.

This clonotype was counted many times. The chain employs TRBV20-1 and TRBJ2-1; D unresolved. The CDR3 has 13 residues. Trimming left V 3 bases short and J 4 bases short, with 10 bases between. Germline CDR1 and CDR2: DFQATT and SNEGSKA (reference sequence). The CDR3 protein is CSASGLGYNEQFF. The DNA for the CDR3 is TGCAGTGCTAGCGGGCTGGGTTACAATGAGCAGTTCTTC.

This clonotype occurred many times. This chain uses TRBV6-5 with TRBJ1-1; no firm D call. CDR1 and CDR2 (germline): MNHEY, SVGAGI. This CDR3 is 14 amino acids long. V lost 0 bases, J lost 2 bases, and 7 bases lay in between. DNA for the CDR3: TGTGCCAGCAGTTACTCGAAGCAAAACACTGAAGCTTTCTTT. The encoded protein is CASSYSKQNTEAFF.

This clonotype has ten or more counts. The chain employs TRBV28 and TRBJ2-7; TRBD1 or TRBD2 may be the D gene (5 bases each). The ends were cut back, 2 bases at V and 7 bases at J, with 18 bases in the middle. The CDR3 loop spans 15 amino acids. Germline V lookup: CDR1 MDHEN, CDR2 SYDVKM. As DNA, the CDR3 is TGTGCCAGCAGTTTAATGGTAGGGACCCTGGGAGAGCAGTACGTC. Translated: CASSLMVGTLGEQYV.

This clonotype has more than one count but fewer than ten. The chain combines TRBV28 with TRBJ1-2; no definite D call. The CDR3 contains 14 residues. Germline values: CDR1 MDHEN, CDR2 SYDVKM. Between the trimmed V and J ends, which lost 5 bases and 5 bases, there was a span of 15 bases. Here the CDR3 reads CASSLSLRRYGYTF. Here the CDR3 DNA reads TGTGCCAGCAGTCTATCGCTACGAAGGTATGGCTACACCTTC.

For the CDR3, the DNA is TGCAGCGTTAGCGCACCTATTGACACCGGGGAGCTGTTTTTT. Translated: CSVSAPIDTGELFF. V is TRBV29-1 and J is TRBJ2-2; no definite D call. CDR1 is SQVTM, CDR2 ANQGSEA, per germline. The CDR3 contains 14 residues. V lost 5 bases to trimming and J lost 3 bases, with 13 bases between them.

This clonotype was counted ten times or more. The CDR3 DNA is TGTGCCAGCAGCGAAGGGGTAAATCAGCCCCAGCATTTT. This sequence encodes CASSEGVNQPQHF. The rearrangement links TRBV7-2 to TRBJ1-5; perhaps TRBD1 as D (5 bases). Trimming stripped 5 bases from V and 4 bases from J, with 9 bases between. Looked up from germline, CDR1 is SGHTA and CDR2 is FQGNSA. This CDR3 is 13 amino acids long.

The V and J genes are TRBV29-1 and TRBJ2-1; D possibly corresponds to TRBD2 (6 bases). The germline CDR1 and CDR2 sequences are SQVTM and ANQGSEA. The CDR3 sequence is 14 residues long. V was pared by 3 bases and J by 3 bases, with 12 bases between. The CDR3 sequence is CSVDYGGYYNEQFF. CDR3 DNA sequence: TGCAGCGTTGATTATGGGGGGTACTACAATGAGCAGTTCTTC.

This chain links TRBV6-4 with TRBJ2-2, with D possibly TRBD1 on 8 matching bases. Trimming took off 6 bases at V and 1 base at J, with 15 bases between the two ends. The CDR3 spans 16 residues. Germline V gives CDR1 MRHNA, CDR2 SNTAGT. The CDR3 sequence is CASRLRGTGNTGELFF. In DNA, the CDR3 is TGTGCCAGCAGACTGCGGGGGACAGGGAACACCGGGGAGCTGTTTTTT.

Many counts were recorded for this clonotype. The CDR3 reads CASSFLKPSPLHF. The CDR3 bases are TGTGCCAGCAGTTTCTTGAAACCTTCACCCCTCCACTTT. The chain couples TRBV28 to TRBJ1-6; no clear D gene. This CDR3 region has 13 residues. Looked up from germline, CDR1 is MDHEN and CDR2 is SYDVKM. Trimming removed 3 bases at V and 9 bases at J, with 9 bases between.

V usage is TRBV5-1 and J usage is TRBJ2-2; a weak D match, TRBD1 (5 bases). The germline V and J ends were trimmed by 0 bases and 2 bases, with 17 bases remaining between them. This CDR3 has 18 residues. Germline loops: CDR1 SGHRS, CDR2 YFSETQ. CDR3 region: CASSLVARVYPNTGELFF. The CDR3 DNA reads TGCGCCAGCAGCTTGGTTGCCAGGGTATACCCTAACACCGGGGAGCTGTTTTTT.

To note about this clonotype: A read error is possible here, since a much larger clone lies one base away. The CDR3, as DNA: TGCAGTGCTAGAGAAGGGGGGAGCACTGAAGCTTTCTTT. Residues: CSAREGGSTEAFF. V and J are TRBV20-1 and TRBJ1-1; possible D gene TRBD1, 6 bases. The CDR3 has 13 residues. V was pared by 0 bases and J by 4 bases, with 9 bases between. Germline V gene sequence: CDR1 DFQATT, CDR2 SNEGSKA (reference sequence).

The genes are TRBV20-1 and TRBJ1-2; D is uncertain. Trimming pared 3 bases from V and 2 bases from J, leaving 7 bases between. Germline loops: CDR1 DFQATT, CDR2 SNEGSKA (reference sequence). The CDR3 contains 12 residues. CDR3 loop: CSASGRNYGYTF. CDR3 DNA sequence: TGCAGTGCTAGCGGACGGAACTATGGCTACACCTTC.

The genes are TRBV29-1 and TRBJ2-5; D is unclear. From germline, CDR1 is SQVTM and CDR2 ANQGSEA. V shed 4 bases and J shed 6 bases, with 24 bases lying between them. The CDR3 extends over 16 amino acids. The CDR3 DNA reads as TGCAGCGTTGGGCAGCTTACTATTTCCATGGATAAGACCCAGTACTTC. Translated, it gives CSVGQLTISMDKTQYF. The whole variable domain, filled in from reference TRBV29-1 and TRBJ2-5, reads SAVISQKPSRDICQRGTSLTIQCQVDSQVTMMFWYRQQPGQSLTLIATANQGSEATYESGFVIDKFPISRPNLTFSTLTVSNMSPEDSSIYLCSVGQLTISMDKTQYFGPGTRLLVL.

This clonotype was seen a few times. This chain uses TRBV10-3 with TRBJ2-6; D ambiguous. CDR3 length: 16 amino acids. The V gene's germline CDR1 is ENHRY and CDR2 SYGVKD. V was cut by 4 bases and J by 0 bases, with 10 bases left in between. CDR3 loop: CAISVDRASGANVLTF. CDR3 nucleotide sequence: TGTGCCATCAGTGTAGACCGAGCCTCTGGGGCCAACGTCCTGACTTTC.

This clonotype appeared many times. The J gene is TRBJ2-2, the V gene TRBV6-2 or TRBV6-3; D remains unclear. There are 15 residues in the CDR3. CDR1 and CDR2 (germline): MNHEY, SVGEGT. Trimming took 1 base from V and 0 from J, leaving 6 bases between them. CDR3 nucleotides: TGTGCCAGCAGTTACTTCGATTCGAACACCGGGGAGCTGTTTTTT. Amino acids: CASSYFDSNTGELFF.

The V call is TRBV7-9, the J call TRBJ2-3, with D perhaps matching TRBD2 (5 bases). CDR1 is SEHNR and CDR2 is FQNEAQ in the germline V gene (reference sequence). V was shortened by 3 bases and J by 6 bases, with 7 bases between the two germline ends. The length of the CDR3 is 12 residues. CDR3 nucleotide sequence: TGTGCCAGCAGCTTTATAGCGGATACGCAGTATTTT. It encodes CASSFIADTQYF.

This clonotype has a count of ten or more. The chain is built from TRBV6-5 and TRBJ1-1, with D perhaps TRBD1 (6 bases). The CDR3 covers 14 residues. V dropped 6 bases and J dropped 1 base, with 12 bases sitting between them. Germline CDR1 MNHEY, CDR2 SVGAGI. The CDR3: CASRRTAQNTEAFF. The DNA of the CDR3 is TGTGCCAGCAGGAGGACAGCTCAGAACACTGAAGCTTTCTTT.

This clonotype was picked up a small number of times. The CDR3 DNA sequence: TGCAGCGTTGAGTGGGGGTCGGAGACCCAGTACTTC. As protein: CSVEWGSETQYF. The V gene is TRBV29-1, the J gene TRBJ2-5, with D perhaps being TRBD1 or TRBD2 (5 bases each). The germline V and J ends were trimmed by 3 bases and 5 bases, with 10 bases remaining between them. CDR1 and CDR2 from the germline V gene are SQVTM and ANQGSEA. The CDR3 length is 12 residues.

This clonotype was detected ten times or more. The V call is TRBV7-2, the J call TRBJ2-2; D not certain. Trimming left V 0 bases short and J 4 bases short, with 9 bases between. Germline V gene lookup returns CDR1 SGHTA and CDR2 FQGNSA. CDR3 length equals 15 residues. The CDR3 DNA reads TGTGCCAGCAGCTTAGCCTTTCTGCTCACCGGGGAGCTGTTTTTT. Translating gives CASSLAFLLTGELFF.